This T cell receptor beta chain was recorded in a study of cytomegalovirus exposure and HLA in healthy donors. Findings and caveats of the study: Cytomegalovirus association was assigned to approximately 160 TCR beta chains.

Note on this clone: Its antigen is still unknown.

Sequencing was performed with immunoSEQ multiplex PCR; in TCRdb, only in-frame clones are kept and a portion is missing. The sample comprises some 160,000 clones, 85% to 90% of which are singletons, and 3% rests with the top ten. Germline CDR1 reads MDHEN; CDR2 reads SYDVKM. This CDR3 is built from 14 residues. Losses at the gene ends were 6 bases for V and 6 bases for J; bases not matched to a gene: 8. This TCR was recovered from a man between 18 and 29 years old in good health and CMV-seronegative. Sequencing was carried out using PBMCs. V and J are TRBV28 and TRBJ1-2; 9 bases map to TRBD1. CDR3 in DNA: TGTGCCAGCAGATCCGGGACAGGGCGTAATGGCTACACCTTC. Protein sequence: CASRSGTGRNGYTF.